Listed below are T cell receptor beta chains from one sample, sequenced in a study of cytomegalovirus exposure and HLA in healthy donors. The data were produced by immunoSEQ multiplex PCR, yet TCRdb's version contains in-frame clones alone and is incomplete. The sample table includes approximately 110,000 clones. The material sequenced was PBMCs. These TCRs come from a man aged 40-49 years in good health and CMV-seronegative. Each CDR3 is given with its conserved first and last residue.

length	V	J	CDR3
15	TRBV11-3	TRBJ2-7	CASSLARLAGAEQYF
14	TRBV10-3	TRBJ2-2	CAIRGQGNTGELFF
15	TRBV7-9	TRBJ1-3	CASTSTGSSGNTIYF
18	TRBV11-3	TRBJ1-2	CASSLAPFGGSVYYGYTF
13	TRBV29-1	TRBJ2-1	CSVPRGQGNEQFF
13	TRBV30	TRBJ1-4	CAWSRGSGEKLFF
17	TRBV27	TRBJ2-7	CASSSGLAGGPAYEQYF
12	TRBV7-2	TRBJ2-5	CASSPDQETQYF
18	TRBV28	TRBJ1-1	CASSFSVGEGFLNTEAFF
15	TRBV7-9	TRBJ2-2	CASSFRQGETGELFF
11	TRBV7-9	TRBJ2-7	CASSPSYEQYF
13	TRBV19	TRBJ2-7	CATSRTASYEQYF
15	TRBV28	TRBJ1-1	CASSNRQGANTEAFF
15	TRBV7-9	TRBJ2-7	CASSDQGILGYEQYF
16	TRBV10-2	TRBJ2-5	CASSGAPGLPQETQYF
15	TRBV11-1	TRBJ2-7	CASSEGQGSPYEQYF
15	TRBV5-4	TRBJ2-7	CASSLESGGSYEQYF
12	TRBV29-1	TRBJ1-2	CRCGQGENGYTF
13	TRBV6-6	TRBJ2-7	CAANRGEGYEQYF
15	TRBV19	TRBJ2-7	CASSIGLAVSYEQYF
13	TRBV7-2	TRBJ2-7	CASSRDRDYEQYF
13	TRBV9	TRBJ1-1	CASSAGGRVGAFF
13	TRBV6-5	TRBJ2-7	CASSPQGAHEQYF
13	TRBV10-3	TRBJ1-3	CAINGHTGNTIYF
13	TRBV25-1	TRBJ1-1	CASSVQGRSEAFF
15	TRBV5-1	TRBJ2-7	CASSLGTGSSYEQYF
16	TRBV5-1	TRBJ2-7	CASSPKTGTAPYEQYF
15	TRBV6-5	TRBJ2-3	CASSSSGTYTDTQYF
14	TRBV5-4	TRBJ1-5	CASSLGGGNQPQHF
14	TRBV7-9	TRBJ2-5	CASRPTGSIETQYF
13	TRBV19	TRBJ1-3	CASSSRRGPPIYF
13	TRBV5-1	TRBJ1-2	CASSWGLTDGYTF
13	TRBV5-1	TRBJ2-3	CASVGQGADTQYF
12	TRBV5-1	TRBJ2-1	CASNKARNEQFF
12	TRBV29-1	TRBJ1-1	CSVGTGNTEAFF
14	TRBV11-2	TRBJ2-5	CASSSDRGRGTQYF
16	TRBV4-1	TRBJ2-5	CASSLAAGQYQETQYF
15	TRBV4-3	TRBJ2-1	CASSQVDGRANEQFF
13	TRBV30	TRBJ2-5	CAWSGATQETQYF
17	TRBV11-3	TRBJ1-2	CASSFQGQGISNYGYTF
11	TRBV20-1	TRBJ1-5	CSALDDQPQHF
15	TRBV11-2	TRBJ1-1	CASSLGGGRYTEAFF
21	TRBV5-1	TRBJ2-7	CASSFRTGDSGTSGRAYEQYF
17	TRBV28	TRBJ1-2	CASSSPSSLGRAHGYTF
16	TRBV5-1	TRBJ2-3	CASSLEKSGGADTQYF
15	TRBV13	TRBJ2-1	CASSLGLAAYNEQFF
14	TRBV18	TRBJ2-1	CASSPSGEYNEQFF